Below, 13 T cell receptor beta chains from the same sample are listed, as sequenced in a study of control samples from healthy donors and cancer patients. Generated by immunoSEQ multiplex PCR, the TCRdb table keeps only in-frame clones and is missing some. The profile shows around 94,000 clones, approximately 90% of them singletons. The specimen sequenced was blood. The source is a woman aged 18 to 35 in good health.

This clone was recorded many times. The chain joins TRBV29-1 to TRBJ1-2; tentative D call: TRBD1 (6 bases). This CDR3 comprises 11 residues. Germline values: CDR1 SQVTM, CDR2 ANQGSEA. The V end was cut by 5 bases, the J end by 7 bases, with 11 bases between. The CDR3, as DNA: TGCAGCGTTACGACAGGTAGTGGCTACACCTTC. As protein: CSVTTGSGYTF. Variable domain in full (rest from reference TRBV29-1 and TRBJ1-2): SAVISQKPSRDICQRGTSLTIQCQVDSQVTMMFWYRQQPGQSLTLIATANQGSEATYESGFVIDKFPISRPNLTFSTLTVSNMSPEDSSIYLCSVTTGSGYTFGSGTRLTVV.

V usage is TRBV5-4 and J usage is TRBJ1-1; 7 nucleotides line up with TRBD1. Germline assignment: CDR1 SGHNT and CDR2 YYREEE (reference sequence). There are 15 residues in the CDR3. V trimming: 4 bases; J trimming: 6 bases; junction bases outside the gene matches: 12. The chain's CDR3 is CASSIQDREGAEAFF. The CDR3 DNA follows: TGTGCCAGCAGCATACAAGACAGGGAGGGGGCTGAAGCTTTCTTT. The whole variable domain, remainder taken from reference TRBV5-4 and TRBJ1-1, is ETGVTQSPTHLIKTRGQQVTLRCSSQSGHNTVSWYQQALGQGPQFIFQYYREEENGRGNFPPRFSGLQFPNYSSELNVNALELDDSALYLCASSIQDREGAEAFFGQGTRLTVV.

The V gene is TRBV6-5, the J gene TRBJ2-5; perhaps TRBD1 as D (6 bases). The germline V and J ends were trimmed by 2 bases and 2 bases, with 12 bases remaining between them. Per germline, CDR1 MNHEY and CDR2 SVGAGI. The CDR3 contains 15 residues. Here the CDR3 reads CASSYRGQGQETQYF. The DNA for the CDR3 is TGTGCCAGCAGTTACCGAGGGCAGGGGCAAGAGACCCAGTACTTC.

This chain connects TRBV12-5 to TRBJ1-2; D is perhaps TRBD1 (5 bases). The germline V gene encodes CDR1 LGHNT and CDR2 FRNRAP. The CDR3 spans 20 residues. The germline V and J ends were trimmed by 6 bases and 0 bases, with 29 bases remaining between them. The CDR3 sequence is CASGPKPGRNRGGSNYGYTF. The CDR3 DNA follows: TGTGCTAGTGGGCCAAAACCAGGGCGAAACCGGGGGGGGTCTAACTATGGCTACACCTTC.

The rearrangement links TRBV7-9 to TRBJ1-1, with 8 bases lining up with TRBD1. V gave up 2 bases and J gave up 4 bases; unmatched junction bases: 6. CDR1 is SEHNR and CDR2 is FQNEAQ in the germline V gene (reference sequence). This CDR3 has 15 amino acids. The CDR3 DNA is TGTGCCAGCAGCTTACAACTCGACAGGGGCACTGAAGCTTTCTTT. Translated, it gives CASSLQLDRGTEAFF.

The genes are TRBV13 and TRBJ1-2; possibly TRBD1 for D (6 bases). The CDR3 sequence is 15 residues long. Germline V gives CDR1 PRHDT, CDR2 FYEKMQ (reference sequence). V was cut by 4 bases and J by 3 bases, with 15 bases left in between. CDR3: CASSSGTGYDYGYTF. The CDR3 region has the DNA TGTGCCAGCAGCTCCGGTACAGGGTACGACTATGGCTACACCTTC. The full variable domain, its missing parts supplied by reference TRBV13 and TRBJ1-2, is AAGVIQSPRHLIKEKRETATLKCYPIPRHDTVYWYQQGPGQDPQFLISFYEKMQSDKGSIPDRFSAQQFSDYHSELNMSSLELGDSALYFCASSSGTGYDYGYTFGSGTRLTVV.

By share, this clone ranks as medium-sized. The chain carries TRBV6-2 or TRBV6-3 and TRBJ2-3; 8 nucleotides line up with TRBD2. J was trimmed by 2 bases and V by 6 bases; bases with no gene match: 10. CDR3 length: 16 amino acids. Germline V lookup: CDR1 MNHEY, CDR2 SVGEGT. The CDR3 reads CASSRVAGTYTDTQYF. As DNA, the CDR3 is TGTGCCAGCAGCCGAGTAGCGGGGACTTACACAGATACGCAGTATTTT.

The V and J genes are TRBV3-1 (or the pseudogene TRBV3-2) and TRBJ1-1; 7 bases align to TRBD1. The J segment lost 4 bases and the V segment lost 3 bases, leaving 11 bases of the junction unmatched. The CDR3 loop spans 16 amino acids. Per the germline V gene, CDR1 is LGHDT and CDR2 is YNNKEL (reference sequence). The CDR3 DNA sequence: TGTGCCAGCAGCCAGAGAACAGGGGATCTTGGCACTGAAGCTTTCTTT. This translates into CASSQRTGDLGTEAFF.

This chain uses TRBV6-1 with TRBJ2-1; D remains unclear. Trimming pared 0 bases from V and 7 bases from J, leaving 4 bases between. The CDR3 spans 12 residues. Germline V gene sequence: CDR1 MNHNS, CDR2 SASEGT. CDR3 residues: CASSEALNEQFF. As DNA, the CDR3 is TGTGCCAGCAGTGAAGCATTAAATGAGCAGTTCTTC.

The genes are TRBV4-1 and TRBJ1-2; TRBD1 is a possible D gene (5 bases). The CDR3 spans 14 residues. Germline assignment: CDR1 MGHRA and CDR2 YSYEKL. Trimming removed 0 bases at V and 4 bases at J, with 9 bases between. CDR3 coding DNA: TGCGCCAGCAGCCAAGATGCGGGGGGCTATGGCTACACCTTC. This sequence encodes CASSQDAGGYGYTF.

The rearrangement joins TRBV28 to TRBJ1-2; the match to TRBD1 covers 8 bases. V shed 6 bases and J 9 bases; nucleotides not matched to a gene: 21. In germline, CDR1 is MDHEN, CDR2 SYDVKM. CDR3 length: 17 residues. CDR3 in amino acids: CASSTLISGDRTGRYTF. The DNA for the CDR3 is TGTGCCAGCAGCACACTCATCTCGGGGGACAGGACTGGCCGCTACACCTTC.

V and J are TRBV7-2 and TRBJ2-5; 7 bases align to TRBD2. This CDR3 has 17 amino acids. Germline V gene data show CDR1 as SGHTA and CDR2 as FQGNSA. The V segment lost 1 base and the J segment 8 bases; nucleotides outside the gene matches: 16. CDR3 coding DNA: TGTGCCAGCAGCTTAGAACGGCCGGGGGGAACCAGAGGAACCCAGTACTTC. Protein: CASSLERPGGTRGTQYF. Full variable domain (missing parts from reference TRBV7-2 and TRBJ2-5): GAGVSQSPSNKVTEKGKDVELRCDPISGHTALYWYRQSLGQGLEFLIYFQGNSAPDKSGLPSDRFSAERTGGSVSTLTIQRTQQEDSAVYLCASSLERPGGTRGTQYFGPGTRLLVL.

The chain links TRBV6-5 to TRBJ1-2; a possible D gene is TRBD1 (5 bases). With 7 bases removed from V and 7 bases from J, the gap between germline ends came to 22 bases. Germline V lookup: CDR1 MNHEY, CDR2 SVGAGI. The CDR3 loop spans 15 amino acids. This chain's CDR3 is CASTRDPAGVGGYTF. CDR3 nucleotides: TGTGCCAGCACGAGGGACCCAGCCGGAGTTGGTGGCTACACCTTC.